This T cell receptor (beta chain) stems from a study of shared clonotypes between healthy human individuals. Whole-study results and caveats: Between a few donors, naive CD4 clonotypes were shared at a level of about 5%. Non-shared clonotypes showed lower generation probabilities than clonotypes common to all four donors.

To note about this clone: Antigen unknown.

Sequencing used immunoSEQ multiplex PCR; TCRdb keeps in-frame clones, though not all of them. The table shows some 900,000 clones, with about 80% occurring only once. This CDR3 has 14 amino acids. Sequencing input: memory CD4+ T cells sorted from blood. Sample subset: CD45RA-negative fraction. This sequence was found in a man aged 18 to 35 in good health. The chain combines TRBV12-2 with TRBJ1-2. TRBV12-2 counts as a pseudogene. For the CDR3, the DNA is TGTGCAAGTCGCTTAAAAATGACGGGCTATGGCTACACCTTC. Protein sequence: CASRLKMTGYGYTF.